This T cell receptor beta chain originates from a study of spatial heterogeneity in lung cancer. The overall study: Unique TCR and UMI combinations averaged more than ten appearances each in raw reads.

This CDR3 region has 14 residues. The time point here: sample taken at primary tumor resection. Samples came from approximately 65 TRACERx patients with untreated early-stage lung cancer. Tumor, nontumor lung or frozen PBMC supplied whole RNA that was sequenced unsorted. In the library, each TCR cDNA molecule bore its own unique molecular identifier. TCRdb itself ran the 5' RACE reads through MiXCR, one entry per CDR3 protein. The repertoire consists of 55,000 to 70,000 distinct CDR3 sequences, with around 6% occurring once and the leading ten covering around 15%. The chain links TRBV12-2 to TRBJ2-5; TRBD1 is the table's D call and was not checked against the DNA. TRBV12-2 counts as a pseudogene. Sample: PBMCs, taken at surgery. The receptor was derived from a female donor with early-stage non-small cell lung cancer. The CDR3 reads CASPRKGVTETQYF. The CDR3 DNA reads TGTGCAAGTCCAAGGAAGGGGGTTACGGAGACCCAGTACTTC.